These T cell receptor beta chains were read from a single sample in a study of T cells expressing NK-cell markers. Reanalyzing the 5' RACE reads, TCRdb keeps one entry per CDR3 protein, without DNA. The sample features a few hundred thousand distinct CDR3 sequences, with roughly 5.2% in its top ten. The sequencing input was blood T cells: a sorted CD56 or NKG2C T cell subset, CD4+ or CD8+ T cells, or bulk PBMC T cells (not recorded which). The receptors come from a man aged 18-70 years in good health. Each CDR3 is given with its conserved first and last residue. The order of the fields is J gene, V gene, CDR3 protein.

j_call: TRBJ1-6; v_call: TRBV7-9; cdr3_aa: CASSSGARPLHF
j_call: TRBJ2-6; v_call: TRBV24-1; cdr3_aa: CATSDRKTGSGANVLTF
j_call: TRBJ2-3; v_call: TRBV11-2; cdr3_aa: CASRRGGLAGTDTQYF
j_call: TRBJ2-7; v_call: TRBV12-3/TRBV12-4; cdr3_aa: CASSPGQGAASSYEQYF
j_call: TRBJ2-3; v_call: TRBV10-3; cdr3_aa: CAISELQGGTDTQYF
j_call: TRBJ2-7; v_call: TRBV10-1; cdr3_aa: CASSDPRRDVSYEQYF
j_call: TRBJ2-2; v_call: TRBV23-1; cdr3_aa: CASSHSPAKGPPDLNTGELFF
j_call: TRBJ2-5; v_call: TRBV9; cdr3_aa: CASSPRANAAQETQYF
j_call: TRBJ1-1; v_call: TRBV5-5; cdr3_aa: CASSLTGAGKAFF
j_call: TRBJ1-2; v_call: TRBV27; cdr3_aa: CASSLGAGYYGYTF
j_call: TRBJ2-7; v_call: TRBV5-5; cdr3_aa: CASSFRDRDPLEQYF
j_call: TRBJ2-3; v_call: TRBV29-1; cdr3_aa: CSVEGTTQYTQYF
j_call: TRBJ2-5; v_call: TRBV6-1; cdr3_aa: CASSGTDRYQETQYF
j_call: TRBJ2-1; v_call: TRBV20-1; cdr3_aa: CSARDPGSEQFF
j_call: TRBJ2-3; v_call: TRBV19; cdr3_aa: CASAYRGPDTQYF
j_call: TRBJ2-2; v_call: TRBV6-1; cdr3_aa: CASSKQGDSTNTGELFF